This T cell receptor (beta chain) was identified in a study of T-cell memory formation after mild COVID-19. Broader study findings: That cross-reactive memory joined was suggested by some responding clones appearing in pre-infection memory.

TCRdb reprocessed the 5' RACE reads with MiXCR, giving one entry per CDR3 protein. Of hundreds of thousands of distinct CDR3 sequences in the sample, 18% were seen once. Concerning this clonotype: Its antigen is undetermined.

Germline lookup yields CDR1 SEHNR and CDR2 FQNEAQ (reference sequence). The ends were cut back, 3 bases at V and 6 bases at J, with 14 bases in the middle. There are 14 residues in the CDR3. Input material: PBMCs or a T cell subset sorted from them (not recorded which). The rearrangement uses TRBV7-9 and TRBJ1-2; D perhaps matches TRBD1 (5 bases). The receptor was isolated from an adult woman who had mild COVID-19 (a few samples of this study predate the infection). Cell type and time point are not known. CDR3 amino acids: CASSFDGGVHGYTF. Written as DNA, the CDR3 is TGTGCCAGCAGCTTCGACGGGGGAGTCCATGGCTACACCTTC.